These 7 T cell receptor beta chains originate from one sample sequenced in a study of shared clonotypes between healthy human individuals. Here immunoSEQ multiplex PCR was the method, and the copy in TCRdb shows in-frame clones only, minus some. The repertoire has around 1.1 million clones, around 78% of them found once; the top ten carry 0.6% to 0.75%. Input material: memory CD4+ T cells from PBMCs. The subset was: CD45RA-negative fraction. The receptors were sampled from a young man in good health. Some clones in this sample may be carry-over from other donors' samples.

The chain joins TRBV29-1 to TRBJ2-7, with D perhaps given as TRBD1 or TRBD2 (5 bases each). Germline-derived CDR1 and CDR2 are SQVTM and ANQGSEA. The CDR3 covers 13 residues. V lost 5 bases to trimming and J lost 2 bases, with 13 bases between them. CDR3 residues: CSVLRGKTYEQYF. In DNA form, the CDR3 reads TGCAGCGTTTTGAGGGGCAAAACCTACGAGCAGTACTTC.

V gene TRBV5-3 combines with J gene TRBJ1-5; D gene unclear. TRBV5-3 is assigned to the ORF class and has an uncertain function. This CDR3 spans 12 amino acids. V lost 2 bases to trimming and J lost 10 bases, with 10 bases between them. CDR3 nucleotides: TGTGCCAGAAGCTTAGTTGTCCTTCCCCAGCATTTT. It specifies CARSLVVLPQHF.

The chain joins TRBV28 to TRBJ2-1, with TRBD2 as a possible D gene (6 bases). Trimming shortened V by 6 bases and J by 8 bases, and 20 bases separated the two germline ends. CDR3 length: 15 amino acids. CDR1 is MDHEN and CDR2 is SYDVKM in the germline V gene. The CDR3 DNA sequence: TGTGCCAGCAGCCTCAGTGGGGCGCGGGAACATGAGCAGTTCTTC. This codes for CASSLSGAREHEQFF. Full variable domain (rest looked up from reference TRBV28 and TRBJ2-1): DVKVTQSSRYLVKRTGEKVFLECVQDMDHENMFWYRQDPGLGLRLIYFSYDVKMKEKGDIPEGYSVSREKKERFSLILESASTNQTSMYLCASSLSGAREHEQFFGPGTRLTVL.

The CDR3 spells CATSREGSREPQHF. The CDR3 DNA is TGTGCCACCAGCAGAGAGGGGAGCAGGGAGCCCCAGCATTTT. This chain uses TRBV15 with TRBJ1-5; D is perhaps TRBD1 (5 bases). This CDR3 comprises 14 residues. The germline V gene has CDR1 LNHNV and CDR2 YYDKDF (reference sequence). Trimming cost V 0 bases and J 8 bases, with 11 bases left between them.

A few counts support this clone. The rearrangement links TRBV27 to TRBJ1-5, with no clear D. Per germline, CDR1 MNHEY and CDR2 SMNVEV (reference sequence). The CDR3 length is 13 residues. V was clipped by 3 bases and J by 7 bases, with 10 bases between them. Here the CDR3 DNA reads TGTGCCAGCAGTTTGGAAGTTGAGCAGCCCCAGCATTTT. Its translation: CASSLEVEQPQHF.

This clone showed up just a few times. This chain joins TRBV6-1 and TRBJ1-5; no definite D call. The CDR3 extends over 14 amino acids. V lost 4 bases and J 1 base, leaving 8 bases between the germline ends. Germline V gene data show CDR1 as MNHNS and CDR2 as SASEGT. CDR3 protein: CASSALESNQPQHF. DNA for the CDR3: TGTGCCAGCAGTGCTTTAGAAAGCAATCAGCCCCAGCATTTT.

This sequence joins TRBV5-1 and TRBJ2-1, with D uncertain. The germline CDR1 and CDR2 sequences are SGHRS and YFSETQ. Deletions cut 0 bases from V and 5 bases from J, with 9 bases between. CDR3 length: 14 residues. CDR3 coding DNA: TGCGCCAGCAGCTTGGCAGCTCTTCACAATGAGCAGTTCTTC. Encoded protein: CASSLAALHNEQFF.